Listed here are 5 T cell receptor beta chains from one sample, sequenced in a study of T cell changes during pregnancy in multiple sclerosis. This table comes from immunoSEQ multiplex PCR, and its TCRdb copy is limited to in-frame clones, with some not included. The table includes roughly 64,000 clones, 90% detected once. The sample in question was peripheral blood, obtained in the third trimester of pregnancy. The receptors here all came from a female donor in good health, enrolled as a control in a pregnancy study.

The chain uses TRBV7-2 and TRBJ2-7; TRBD2 might be the D (7 bases). With 7 bases removed from V and 2 bases from J, the gap between germline ends came to 15 bases. The CDR3 is 14 amino acids. The germline CDR1 and CDR2 sequences are SGHTA and FQGNSA. CDR3 in amino acids: CASIDRGGAYEQYF. In DNA, the CDR3 is TGTGCCAGCATAGACCGAGGGGGGGCCTACGAGCAGTACTTC.

The J gene is TRBJ1-6, the V gene TRBV19, with 9 bases matching TRBD1. In germline, CDR1 is LNHDA, CDR2 SQIVND (reference sequence). The CDR3 consists of 15 residues. With V trimmed by 10 bases and J by 7 bases, 11 bases remained unmatched. CDR3 loop: CANRGRGETNSPLHF. The DNA for the CDR3 is TGTGCCAACAGGGGGCGAGGGGAGACGAATTCACCCCTCCACTTT.

The rearrangement uses TRBV25-1 and TRBJ1-2; D possibly corresponds to TRBD1 (6 bases). The ends were cut back, 6 bases at V and 4 bases at J, with 12 bases in the middle. This CDR3 has 13 amino acids. Germline loops: CDR1 MGHDK, CDR2 SYGVNS. The CDR3 DNA reads as TGTGCCAGCAGCGACAGGACAGTCTATGGCTACACCTTC. This codes for CASSDRTVYGYTF.

The chain uses TRBV10-1 and TRBJ2-1, with 10 nucleotides matching TRBD2. CDR1 and CDR2 from the germline V gene are WNHNN and SYGVQD (reference sequence). This CDR3 contains 15 residues. The V and J ends lost 6 bases and 10 bases, in that order; junction bases with no gene match: 12. The CDR3 DNA reads TGCGCCAGCAGGGCGAGCGGGGGGGCCTCGGAGGAGCAGTTCTTC. Its protein is CASRASGGASEEQFF.

The chain employs TRBV19 and TRBJ2-3; 7 bases are a match to TRBD2. The V gene's germline CDR1 is LNHDA and CDR2 SQIVND (reference sequence). Unmatched junction bases numbered 4, after V lost 4 bases and J lost 0 bases. The CDR3 contains 15 residues. The CDR3 spells CASSTGGLSTDTQYF. The CDR3 coding sequence is TGTGCCAGTAGTACGGGAGGACTTAGCACAGATACGCAGTATTTT.